This paragraph covers one T cell receptor beta chain sequence. Participants comprised healthy donors of bone marrow. This entry comes from a study of cytomegalovirus exposure and HLA in healthy donors. Primers for the PCR totalled 60 Vbeta and 13 Jbeta. The data were produced by immunoSEQ multiplex PCR, yet TCRdb's version contains in-frame clones alone and is incomplete. The sample carries 140,000 to 150,000 clones, roughly four fifths recorded once. This receptor was obtained from a man aged 25 to 40 in good health and CMV-seronegative. Sequences were obtained from PBMCs.

This chain's CDR3 is CASSLPSGNHAWETQYF. Written as DNA, the CDR3 is TGCGCCAGCAGCTTGCCTAGCGGAAACCATGCCTGGGAGACCCAGTACTTC. V is TRBV5-1 and J is TRBJ2-5, with 7 bases matching TRBD2. The CDR3 is 17 residues long. Germline V gene sequence: CDR1 SGHRS, CDR2 YFSETQ. With V trimmed by 1 base and J by 5 bases, 14 bases remained unmatched.